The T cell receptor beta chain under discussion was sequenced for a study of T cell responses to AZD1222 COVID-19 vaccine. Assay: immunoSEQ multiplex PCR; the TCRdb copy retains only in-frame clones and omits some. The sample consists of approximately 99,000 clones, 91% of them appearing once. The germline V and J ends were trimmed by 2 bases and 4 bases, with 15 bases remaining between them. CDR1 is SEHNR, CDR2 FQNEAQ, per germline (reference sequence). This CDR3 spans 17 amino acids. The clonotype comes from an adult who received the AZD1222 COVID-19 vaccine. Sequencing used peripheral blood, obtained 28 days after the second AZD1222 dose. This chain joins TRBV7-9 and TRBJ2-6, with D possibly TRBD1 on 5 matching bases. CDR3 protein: CASSLRGSGSGANVLTF. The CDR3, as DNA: TGTGCCAGCAGCTTAAGGGGCTCCGGGTCCGGGGCCAACGTCCTGACTTTC.